This TCR beta chain was identified during a study of blood T cells in healthy people across ages. Whole-study context: About one barcoded beta molecule per two T cells was captured by template switching.

On this clonotype: No antigen is known for it.

Primers used in a second PCR of about 7 to 12 cycles were a sample-barcoded 5' primer and a J-beta primer mix. TCRdb used MiXCR to reprocess the 5' RACE reads, holding one entry per CDR3 protein. The data contain about 1,400,000 distinct CDR3 sequences, roughly 45% of them seen just once; the ten biggest clones take up 7% to 9%. V was pared by 1 base and J by 5 bases, with 15 bases between. Germline V gene data show CDR1 as SGHTA and CDR2 as FQGNSA. The CDR3 runs 16 residues. General study results and limits: Estimates drawn from one million T cells were deemed to understate diversity.

The chain is built from TRBV7-2 and TRBJ2-1; D unresolved. The TCR comes from a woman between 18 and 29 years old in good health. The sequencing input was blood. CDR3: CASSLESTQTHNEQFF. For the CDR3, the DNA is TGTGCCAGCAGCTTAGAGTCTACCCAAACTCACAATGAGCAGTTCTTC. Based on the CDR3 plus reference TRBV7-2 and TRBJ2-1, the full variable domain is GAGVSQSPSNKVTEKGKDVELRCDPISGHTALYWYRQSLGQGLEFLIYFQGNSAPDKSGLPSDRFSAERTGGSVSTLTIQRTQQEDSAVYLCASSLESTQTHNEQFFGPGTRLTVL.